Here is one T cell receptor beta chain with its context. Amplification of TCR beta CDR3 regions used RNA as the template. RT-PCR in the first round (using the HTBI primer set) targeted the TCR CDR3. TCRdb reprocessed the multiplex PCR reads with MiXCR, giving one entry per CDR3 protein. This sample carries approximately 570,000 distinct CDR3 sequences, just under 20% of them seen once, and the ten largest clones take about 45%. The data originate from a study of T cells in Graves' hyperthyroidism and ophthalmopathy. Germline V gene lookup returns CDR1 SNHLY and CDR2 FYNNEI. V was clipped by 5 bases and J by 6 bases; unmatched bases: 11. The CDR3 length is 15 residues.

The rearrangement links TRBV2 to TRBJ2-7, with TRBD1 matching 9 bases. This clonotype was obtained from a middle-aged man with Graves' ophthalmopathy. The sequencing sample was made of blood. The DNA of the CDR3 is TGTGCCAGCAGTACGGGACAGGGTGATCGAAGCGAGCAGTACTTC. Its protein product is CASSTGQGDRSEQYF.